This T cell receptor beta chain was sequenced during a study of blood T cell repertoires in COVID-19. In the study overall: PBMCs, B-cell-depleted T cells, or T cells were the source of the cDNA or gDNA that made up the material.

The protocol was immunoSEQ multiplex PCR, while the TCRdb copy is restricted to in-frame clones and leaves out a portion. This table holds approximately 200,000 clones, roughly three quarters found once. Trimming removed 3 bases at V and 8 bases at J, with 7 bases between. CDR3 length: 12 amino acids. Sequencing was done on a sample of peripheral blood. The chain links TRBV12-3 or TRBV12-4 to TRBJ1-4, with D unclear. The TCR originated in a man in his fifties or sixties with active or convalescent COVID-19. Written as DNA, the CDR3 is TGTGCCAGCAGTTTGACGGGGGAAAAACTGTTTTTT. Protein product: CASSLTGEKLFF.